The sequence of this T cell receptor (beta chain) was determined in a study of metastatic and nonmetastatic thyroid tumors (dated by TCRdb to the early 2020s). Study-level background: For patients with malignant and with benign thyroid disease, the researchers compared repertoires between peripheral blood samples and tumor or nodule tissue samples. Study-wide findings and limitations: In both blood and tumor samples, TCR beta diversity was reported to be significantly higher in malignant tumors than in benign nodules.

This clone was observed a few times. The antigen this receptor binds is unknown. Per-base qualities were not stored, and no clone one base away is much larger. The library was prepared using PCR. TCRdb shows the sequencer as Illumina HiSeq 4000. The TCR beta-chain CDR3 region of each patient was profiled by high-throughput sequencing. The authors' analysis ran thus. Drawing on CDR3 differences between clinicopathological groups, the researchers built a classifier meant to tell apart patients with distant-metastatic papillary thyroid cancer. The Shannon index was used to measure repertoire diversity, and the Morisita-Horn index was used to measure how similar tumor and blood repertoires were. The public sequencing data were trimmed at Q25 with fastp and processed into clonotypes with MiXCR by TCRdb, which kept only in-frame beta chains. In this record, the V and J calls reflect TCRdb's handling and not the investigators' own analysis. The sample table records about 30,000 clones; 25% to 30% of these occur just once. Approximately 30% of the sample goes to the ten largest clones.

No treatment had been received by any patient before thyroid surgery. Using T-cell receptor beta sequencing, the study looked back at clinical samples from patients collected from the early 2010s to the late 2010s. The sample consisted of blood. The TCR comes from a female donor with papillary thyroid cancer or a benign thyroid nodule (not recorded which). Some clones in this sample may be carry-over from other donors' samples.

The DNA sequence follows: TGTGCCAGTAGTATCGGACAGATCACCTACAATGAGCAGTTCTTC. Its coded protein is CASSIGQITYNEQFF. The rearranged segments are TRBV19 and TRBJ2-1; the best D guess is TRBD1, with 6 bases matching. The trim is 3 bases for V and 2 bases for J, with a gap of 11 bases between the germline ends. CDR1 and CDR2, per the germline V gene (reference sequence), are LNHDA and SQIVND. The cysteine opens and the phenylalanine closes a CDR3 of 15 amino acids. Kept here is only the CDR3 DNA, which spans 45 bases and is read in frame from base 1.